The source of this T cell receptor beta chain is a study of blood T cell repertoires in COVID-19. The assay was immunoSEQ multiplex PCR, and TCRdb's table has in-frame clones only and misses some. The profile covers approximately 100,000 clones, with approximately 79% appearing a single time and less than 25% taken by the ten largest. The V gene's germline CDR1 is SEHNR and CDR2 FQNEAQ (reference sequence). This CDR3 has 14 amino acids. V lost 5 bases and J lost 6; bases outside the gene matches: 9. What was sequenced was peripheral blood. The rearrangement links TRBV7-9 to TRBJ1-1, with 7 bases fitting TRBD1. This clonotype was obtained from a man between 65 and 80 years old with active or convalescent COVID-19. The CDR3 sequence: CASSPQKGGSEAFF. The DNA for the CDR3 is TGTGCCAGCAGCCCACAAAAAGGGGGCTCTGAAGCTTTCTTT. Supplemented by reference TRBV7-9 and TRBJ1-1, the full variable domain reads DTGVSQNPRHKITKRGQNVTFRCDPISEHNRLYWYRQTLGQGPEFLTYFQNEAQLEKSRLLSDRFSAERPKGSFSTLEIQRTEQGDSAMYLCASSPQKGGSEAFFGQGTRLTVV.